These 16 T cell receptor beta chains were sequenced from one sample in a study of T cells after somatic rescue of genetic block. Some clones are missing from TCRdb's copy, which holds only in-frame ones; the method was immunoSEQ multiplex PCR. The sample includes 68,000 or so clones, approximately 90% of them seen just once. The sequenced sample consisted of peripheral blood mononuclear cells (PBMCs). The receptors here all came from a man aged 40-49 years.

The genes are TRBV4-1 and TRBJ1-2; D might be TRBD1 (6 bases). The CDR3 contains 14 residues. The V and J ends lost 1 base and 4 bases respectively, with 10 bases between them. Germline values: CDR1 MGHRA, CDR2 YSYEKL. The CDR3 here is CASSQVQGTYGYTF. The CDR3 DNA sequence: TGCGCCAGCAGCCAAGTACAGGGTACCTATGGCTACACCTTC.

This rearrangement joins TRBV21-1 to TRBJ2-5; no check of the table's D call, TRBD2, against the DNA was made. TRBV21-1 is a recognized pseudogene. The length of the CDR3 is 15 residues. This CDR3 is CASSKAGGGQETQYF. DNA for the CDR3: TGTGCCAGCAGCAAAGCTGGCGGGGGTCAAGAGACCCAGTACTTC.

V and J are TRBV7-2 and TRBJ1-1; D unresolved. The V end lost 1 base, the J end lost 11 bases, and 14 bases lay between the germline ends. This CDR3 has 13 residues. CDR1 and CDR2 from the germline V gene are SGHTA and FQGNSA. CDR3 bases: TGTGCCAGCAGCTTAGTCGGGTCCCCCTCGGCTTTCTTT. Protein sequence: CASSLVGSPSAFF.

The V and J genes are TRBV10-3 and TRBJ1-5; D possibly corresponds to TRBD1 (6 bases). CDR3 length equals 14 residues. Trimming left V 6 bases short and J 3 bases short, with 12 bases between. Germline values: CDR1 ENHRY, CDR2 SYGVKD. Written as DNA, the CDR3 is TGTGCCATCAGCCAGGGGAATCACAATCAGCCCCAGCATTTT. It yields the protein CAISQGNHNQPQHF.

The chain carries TRBV10-3 and TRBJ1-6; the D gene is possibly TRBD1 (6 bases). The germline gives CDR1 ENHRY, CDR2 SYGVKD. CDR3 length: 15 residues. V lost 9 bases, J lost 3 bases, and 15 bases lay in between. Here the CDR3 reads CAIRTELSYNSPLHF. The CDR3 nucleotides are TGTGCCATTCGGACAGAGTTGAGCTATAATTCACCCCTCCACTTT.

The J gene is TRBJ2-1, the V gene TRBV4-1; TRBD2 might be the D (6 bases). V lost 2 bases, J lost 0 bases, and 14 bases lay in between. The CDR3 totals 17 residues. Per the germline V gene, CDR1 is MGHRA and CDR2 is YSYEKL. CDR3 nucleotide sequence: TGCGCCAGCAGCCAATACAGTCGGGAGAGCTCCTACAATGAGCAGTTCTTC. Translation gives CASSQYSRESSYNEQFF.

V is TRBV18 and J is TRBJ1-4; tentatively, D is TRBD1 (5 bases). Looked up from germline, CDR1 is KGHSH and CDR2 is LQKENI. This CDR3 region has 18 residues. Deletions cut 3 bases from V and 3 bases from J, with 20 bases between. The DNA of the CDR3 is TGTGCCAGCTCACCCGGGGTTGGGACCACTGCGGCTAATGAAAAACTGTTTTTT. Encoded protein: CASSPGVGTTAANEKLFF.

This clone was detected once. This chain links TRBV20-1 with TRBJ2-7; TRBD2 is a possible D gene (5 bases). The CDR3 extends over 11 amino acids. The germline V and J ends were trimmed by 3 bases and 6 bases, with 9 bases remaining between them. Germline V gives CDR1 DFQATT, CDR2 SNEGSKA (reference sequence). As DNA, the CDR3 is TGCAGTGCTAGTTTGACTACCGAGCAGTACTTC. It specifies CSASLTTEQYF.

The chain carries TRBV7-6 and TRBJ2-7; D gene unclear. Germline V gene lookup returns CDR1 SGHVS and CDR2 FNYEAQ. With 1 base removed from V and 5 bases from J, the gap between germline ends came to 9 bases. CDR3 length: 13 amino acids. CDR3 sequence (DNA): TGTGCCAGCAGCTTAGTCAACCCCGACGAGCAGTACTTC. Encoded protein: CASSLVNPDEQYF.

This chain joins TRBV28 and TRBJ2-3, with a tentative D call TRBD2 (6 bases). The V end lost 2 bases, the J end lost 4 bases, and 13 bases lay between the germline ends. The CDR3 length is 15 residues. Germline CDR1 and CDR2: MDHEN and SYDVKM. The CDR3 loop reads CASSLTGSWPDTQYF. CDR3 DNA sequence: TGTGCCAGCAGTTTAACCGGGAGTTGGCCAGATACGCAGTATTTT.

V usage is TRBV7-9 and J usage is TRBJ2-5; TRBD2 is a possible D gene (6 bases). The CDR3 is 13 residues long. The germline gives CDR1 SEHNR, CDR2 FQNEAQ (reference sequence). Deletions cut 6 bases from V and 4 bases from J, with 12 bases between. CDR3 nucleotides: TGTGCCAGCAGACGGGGGACCGGAGAGACCCAGTACTTC. The encoded protein is CASRRGTGETQYF.

This clone appeared a few times. The genes are TRBV30 and TRBJ2-3, with D unclear. V was cut by 3 bases and J by 5 bases, with 6 bases left in between. Germline V gene lookup returns CDR1 GTSNPN and CDR2 SVGIG (reference sequence). There are 11 residues in the CDR3. The DNA for the CDR3 is TGTGCCTGGAGAATCGAAGATACGCAGTATTTT. As protein: CAWRIEDTQYF.

This clone was found once. V is TRBV4-2 and J is TRBJ2-1; D is uncertain. The V end was cut by 6 bases, the J end by 6 bases, with 12 bases between. From germline, CDR1 is LGHNA and CDR2 YNFKEQ. The CDR3 loop spans 13 amino acids. The CDR3 nucleotides are TGTGCCAGCAGTAGAAACTCTGGCAATGAGCAGTTCTTC. Its translation is CASSRNSGNEQFF.

The chain links TRBV7-9 to TRBJ1-2, with D maybe TRBD1 (5 bases). From germline, CDR1 is SEHNR and CDR2 FQNEAQ (reference sequence). Trimming took off 4 bases at V and 4 bases at J, with 10 bases between the two ends. CDR3 length: 13 residues. CDR3: CASSSQGSYGYTF. The CDR3 DNA sequence: TGTGCCAGCAGCTCCCAGGGAAGCTATGGCTACACCTTC.

V usage is TRBV7-9 and J usage is TRBJ1-4, with a possible D match to TRBD1 (6 bases). CDR1 SEHNR and CDR2 FQNEAQ come from the germline V gene (reference sequence). This CDR3 has 14 amino acids. The V end was cut by 4 bases, the J end by 4 bases, with 10 bases between. CDR3 region: CASSSRQDNEKLFF. The DNA of the CDR3 is TGTGCCAGCAGCTCCAGACAGGATAATGAAAAACTGTTTTTT. Supplemented by reference TRBV7-9 and TRBJ1-4, the full variable domain reads DTGVSQNPRHKITKRGQNVTFRCDPISEHNRLYWYRQTLGQGPEFLTYFQNEAQLEKSRLLSDRFSAERPKGSFSTLEIQRTEQGDSAMYLCASSSRQDNEKLFFGSGTQLSVL.

The rearrangement joins TRBV19 to TRBJ1-6; D is undetermined. Between the trimmed V and J ends, which lost 7 bases and 10 bases, there was a span of 14 bases. CDR3 length equals 13 residues. The V gene's germline CDR1 is LNHDA and CDR2 SQIVND (reference sequence). CDR3 sequence (DNA): TGTGCCAGTAATGATCTGGGGAACTCACCCCTCCACTTT. Residues: CASNDLGNSPLHF.